These T cell receptor beta chains were read from a single sample in a study of cytomegalovirus exposure and HLA in healthy donors. The data were produced by immunoSEQ multiplex PCR, yet TCRdb's version contains in-frame clones alone and is incomplete. Its clone listing holds roughly 46,000 clones. Sequencing used PBMCs. The source of these receptors is a woman aged 40 to 50 in good health and CMV-seronegative. CDR3s include the opening cysteine and the closing phenylalanine or tryptophan. A D gene is named only where the DNA matches it firmly.

d_call,v_call,j_call,cdr3_nt,cdr3_aa
TRBD1,TRBV28,TRBJ2-7,TGTGCCAGCGAGTCGAGGGGACAGGGGTATAAAATGCAGTACTTC,CASESRGQGYKMQYF
-,TRBV12-2,TRBJ2-3,TGTGCAAGTCGCTTTCCGACAGGGGACGAAAACACAGATACGCAGTATTTT,CASRFPTGDENTDTQYF
-,TRBV19,TRBJ2-7,TGTGCCAGTAGTAGATCCCGGGAGAACGAGCAGTACTTC,CASSRSRENEQYF
-,TRBV7-2,TRBJ2-1,TGTGCCAGCTCGGGGTTAGCGCGGGATGAGCAGTTCTTC,CASSGLARDEQFF
-,TRBV5-1,TRBJ1-2,TGCGCCAGCAGCTTGTTGGGCCAAGCAAGCTATGGCTACACCTTC,CASSLLGQASYGYTF
-,TRBV10-3,TRBJ2-7,TGTGCCGCCGGTTCAGGCTACGAGCAGTACTTC,CAAGSGYEQYF
TRBD2,TRBV30,TRBJ2-1,TGTGCCTGGAGTGTAGGCGGGAGTATTTCTGAGCAGTTCTTC,CAWSVGGSISEQFF
-,TRBV6-6,TRBJ2-7,TGTGCCAGCAGTTACTTGGACAGTCCCACCTACGAGCAGTACTTC,CASSYLDSPTYEQYF
TRBD1,TRBV2,TRBJ1-2,TGTGCCAGCAGTGAAGCGCGGGGACAGGGGGGAGGAGGCTACACCTTC,CASSEARGQGGGGYTF
TRBD1,TRBV15,TRBJ2-1,TGTGCCACCAGCAGAGCCGGGACAGGTTATCGGGGGCAGTTCTTC,CATSRAGTGYRGQFF
TRBD1,TRBV6-5,TRBJ2-7,TGTGCCAGCCGGGACAGGCAAGGCGAGCAGTACTTC,CASRDRQGEQYF
-,TRBV25-1,TRBJ1-4,TGTGCCAGCAGTAACAAGGACTTACTGTTTTTT,CASSNKDLLFF
-,TRBV5-1,TRBJ1-2,TGCGCCAGCAGCCTTATACAGGCCAGCTATGGCTACACCTTC,CASSLIQASYGYTF
-,TRBV5-1,TRBJ2-1,TGCGCCAGCAGCTTACGGCAGGGGAACAATGAGCAGTTCTTC,CASSLRQGNNEQFF
TRBD1,TRBV5-5,TRBJ1-2,TGTGCCAGCAGCACTAGACCGGGACAGGACTATGGCTACACCTTC,CASSTRPGQDYGYTF
-,TRBV6-1,TRBJ1-2,TGTGCCAGCAGTGAACCGTCAGTGTGGCAGGGCGAGGGCTACACCTTC,CASSEPSVWQGEGYTF
-,TRBV7-2,TRBJ2-5,TGTGCCAGCAGCCTCCCCCGGTCCACCGGAGGGGAGACCCAGTACTTC,CASSLPRSTGGETQYF
TRBD1,TRBV20-1,TRBJ1-1,TGCAGTGCTACGAGACAGGGTTGGGCTTTCTTT,CSATRQGWAFF
TRBD2,TRBV19,TRBJ2-3,TGTGCCAGTAGTATAAGTAGCGGGAGGGGCACAGATACGCAGTATTTT,CASSISSGRGTDTQYF
-,TRBV9,TRBJ1-2,TGTGCCAGCAGCGGAAGGACGGGAGGTAACTATGGCTACACCTTC,CASSGRTGGNYGYTF
-,TRBV9,TRBJ2-2,TGTGCCAGCGGACCTCTAGCGTCAAACACCGGGGAGCTGTTTTTT,CASGPLASNTGELFF
-,TRBV5-6,TRBJ1-1,TGTGCCAGCAGCTTGCCCCAGGCCACTGAAGCTTTCTTT,CASSLPQATEAFF
-,TRBV5-6,TRBJ1-1,TGTGCCAGCAGCTCCGGGACTGCGAACACTGAAGCTTTCTTT,CASSSGTANTEAFF
TRBD1,TRBV28,TRBJ1-1,TGTGCCAGCAGTGAAGGGACAGATAAGAACACTGAAGCTTTCTTT,CASSEGTDKNTEAFF
TRBD2,TRBV30,TRBJ2-1,TGTGCCGGGGGGGTCGGGTGGAGGATCGCCAATGAGCAGTTCTTC,CAGGVGWRIANEQFF